The 32 T cell receptor beta chains below all came from one sample that was sequenced in a study of T cells in Graves' hyperthyroidism and ophthalmopathy. Amplified regions were TCR beta CDR3 sequences from RNA transcripts. With the HTBI primer set, the TCR CDR3 went through a first round of RT-PCR. From the multiplex PCR reads, TCRdb called clonotypes with MiXCR, one entry per CDR3 protein. This sample has over 650,000 distinct CDR3 sequences, with about a sixth found just once. Sequencing input: blood. Receptors were obtained from a man younger than 35 with Graves' hyperthyroidism.

This clonotype appeared many times. The V call is TRBV6-1, the J call TRBJ2-1, with 8 bases lining up with TRBD1. This CDR3 spans 15 amino acids. V gave up 4 bases and J gave up 5 bases; unmatched junction bases: 7. Germline CDR1 and CDR2: MNHNS and SASEGT. This chain's CDR3 is CASSAGGANHNEQFF. The CDR3 nucleotides read TGTGCCAGCAGTGCAGGGGGCGCGAATCACAATGAGCAGTTCTTC.

This clonotype appeared many times. One junction end disagrees with the germline gene, perhaps due to a read error. This chain uses TRBV5-1 with TRBJ2-3; the match to TRBD2 covers 11 bases. Germline V CDR1 and CDR2: SGHRS, YFSETQ. The CDR3 has 14 residues. The CDR3 region is CASSLAGGSDTQYF. The CDR3 DNA follows: TGTGCCAGCAGTCTAGCGGGAGGTTCAGATACGCAGTATTTT.

The table lists this clonotype with many counts. V is TRBV20-1 and J is TRBJ2-5; TRBD2 might be the D (7 bases). Deletions cut 6 bases from V and 8 bases from J, with 19 bases between. Germline CDR1 DFQATT, CDR2 SNEGSKA (reference sequence). This CDR3 contains 13 residues. The CDR3 here is CSAQRPGEGTQYF. DNA of the CDR3: TGCAGTGCCCAGCGCCCAGGGGAGGGCACCCAGTACTTC.

This clonotype was counted between two and nine times. This chain links TRBV7-3 with TRBJ1-4; D perhaps matches TRBD1 (6 bases). Germline values: CDR1 SGHTA, CDR2 FQGTGA. The V end lost 4 bases, the J end lost 3 bases, and 21 bases lay between the germline ends. CDR3 length: 18 residues. The CDR3 sequence is CASSSSEGVGGSNEKLFF. The CDR3 DNA sequence: TGTGCCAGCAGCTCGTCGGAAGGGGTCGGGGGCTCTAATGAAAAACTGTTTTTT.

In this sample, this clonotype turned up many times. The genes are TRBV11-1 and TRBJ2-3; a possible D gene is TRBD2 (5 bases). The ends were cut back, 8 bases at V and 1 base at J, with 10 bases in the middle. This CDR3 has 13 residues. In germline, CDR1 is SGHAT, CDR2 FQDESV (reference sequence). The CDR3 bases are TGTGCCAGCTTAAAGGGAGGCACAGATACGCAGTATTTT. It translates to CASLKGGTDTQYF.

The chain has TRBV7-9 and TRBJ2-2, with TRBD2 matching 13 bases. Germline CDR1 reads SEHNR; CDR2 reads FQNEAQ (reference sequence). The CDR3 covers 16 residues. The V gene end was trimmed by 5 bases and the J gene end by 3 bases; junction bases not matched to a gene: 3. Here the CDR3 DNA reads TGTGCCAGCAGCGGACTAGCGGGAGATTACACCGGGGAGCTGTTTTTT. Translating gives CASSGLAGDYTGELFF.

The DNA of the CDR3 is TGCAGTGCTAGATTCCCCGGACTAGCGGGAGGATACGAGCAGTTCTTC. Its translation is CSARFPGLAGGYEQFF. The rearrangement links TRBV20-1 to TRBJ2-7; TRBD2 aligns across 14 bases. The DNA matches TRBJ2-1 better at its end, which makes the J call doubtful. CDR1 and CDR2 from the germline V gene are DFQATT and SNEGSKA (reference sequence). There are 16 residues in the CDR3.

This clonotype came up a few times. The J gene is TRBJ1-1, the V gene TRBV29-1, with 9 bases that match TRBD1. J lost 5 bases, V lost 7 bases, and 8 bases had no gene match. The CDR3 is made up of 13 amino acids. CDR1 and CDR2 from the germline V gene are SQVTM and ANQGSEA. CDR3 DNA sequence: TGCAGCGCCTACCGACAGGGGGGAACTGAAGCTTTCTTT. Translated, it gives CSAYRQGGTEAFF.

V and J are TRBV5-1 and TRBJ2-3, with 7 bases aligning to TRBD2. The CDR3 consists of 15 residues. Germline values: CDR1 SGHRS, CDR2 YFSETQ. V shed 3 bases and J 3 bases; nucleotides not matched to a gene: 7. In nucleotides, the CDR3 is TGCGCCAGCAGCTCAGGACTAGTGGTAACAGATACGCAGTATTTT. Translating it yields CASSSGLVVTDTQYF. Combining the CDR3 with reference TRBV5-1 and TRBJ2-3 gives the whole variable domain KAGVTQTPRYLIKTRGQQVTLSCSPISGHRSVSWYQQTPGQGLQFLFEYFSETQRNKGNFPGRFSGRQFSNSRSEMNVSTLELGDSALYLCASSSGLVVTDTQYFGPGTRLTVL.

The rearrangement uses TRBV20-1 and TRBJ2-7, with TRBD2 matching over 7 bases. From germline, CDR1 is DFQATT and CDR2 SNEGSKA (reference sequence). This CDR3 contains 12 residues. The ends lost 4 bases at V and 6 bases at J; junction bases unmatched: 6. The CDR3 nucleotides are TGCAGTGCTACCCGGGGGGTCGCCGAGCAGTACTTC. It codes for CSATRGVAEQYF.

This clonotype has a count of ten or more. V is TRBV29-1 and J is TRBJ2-7; the D is unclear. CDR3 length: 13 residues. V lost 4 bases, J lost 3 bases, and 13 bases lay in between. Germline V gene sequence: CDR1 SQVTM, CDR2 ANQGSEA. The CDR3 DNA reads TGCAGCGTTGCACATAGCTCATTCTACGAGCAGTACTTC. Amino acids: CSVAHSSFYEQYF.

This chain connects TRBV20-1 to TRBJ2-7, with D possibly being TRBD2 (7 bases). The CDR3 is made up of 15 amino acids. Germline V CDR1 and CDR2: DFQATT, SNEGSKA (reference sequence). V was trimmed by 0 bases and J by 2 bases, leaving 14 bases between them. Written as DNA, the CDR3 is TGCAGTGCTAGAGACCTGGGAGGGGGAACCTACGAGCAGTACTTC. This sequence encodes CSARDLGGGTYEQYF.

The sample holds many counts of this clonotype. The chain joins TRBV12-3 or TRBV12-4 to TRBJ1-2; 7 bases are a match to TRBD1. Trimming cost V 5 bases and J 7 bases; bases outside gene matches: 7. CDR3 length: 13 residues. CDR3 loop: CASSASTGAGYTF. CDR3 nucleotides: TGTGCCAGCAGTGCCTCCACAGGGGCTGGCTACACCTTC.

V usage is TRBV9 and J usage is TRBJ1-2; TRBD1 matches at 9 bases. Unmatched junction bases numbered 24, after V lost 3 bases and J lost 6 bases. The V gene's germline CDR1 is SGDLS and CDR2 YYNGEE. The CDR3 sequence is 20 residues long. The CDR3 DNA sequence: TGTGCCAGCAGCGGGACCCCGGGACAGGGAATTGGGCCTACAAGGCATGGCTACACCTTC. Residues: CASSGTPGQGIGPTRHGYTF.

In this sample, this clonotype turned up many times. This chain uses TRBV6-6 with TRBJ2-7, with D perhaps matching TRBD2 (5 bases). Germline V gives CDR1 MNHNY, CDR2 SVGAGI (reference sequence). This CDR3 region has 17 residues. Trimming left V 2 bases short and J 5 bases short, with 22 bases between. The CDR3 DNA is TGTGCCAGCAGTTACGCCCCGGGGTCCTTCTCCCTTAACGAGCAGTACTTC. This codes for CASSYAPGSFSLNEQYF.

This clonotype has at least ten counts. The CDR3 region has the DNA TGTGCCAGCAAACTCACCCGCGGGAGTGCCTACGAGCAGTACTTC. This encodes CASKLTRGSAYEQYF. The chain joins TRBV27 to TRBJ2-7; 7 bases are shared with TRBD2. V shed 7 bases, J shed 2 bases, and the junction held 11 bases outside the gene matches. This CDR3 is 15 amino acids long. CDR1 MNHEY and CDR2 SMNVEV come from the germline V gene (reference sequence).

This clonotype was observed at least ten times. The V and J genes are TRBV7-9 and TRBJ2-4; D ambiguous. The V end was cut by 5 bases, the J end by 0 bases, with 8 bases between. Germline-derived CDR1 and CDR2 are SEHNR and FQNEAQ (reference sequence). The CDR3 is made up of 14 amino acids. The CDR3 spells CASSAAVAKNIQYF. The CDR3 bases are TGTGCCAGCAGCGCCGCCGTAGCCAAAAACATTCAGTACTTC.

The chain couples TRBV6-1 to TRBJ2-3, with a possible D match to TRBD1 (5 bases). The CDR3 contains 13 residues. The V and J ends lost 10 bases and 1 base respectively, with 12 bases between them. Per the germline V gene, CDR1 is MNHNS and CDR2 is SASEGT. The CDR3 sequence is CATKGAGTDTQYF. In DNA, the CDR3 is TGTGCCACCAAAGGGGCGGGCACAGATACGCAGTATTTT.

Only a few counts were recorded for this clonotype. The chain recombines TRBV6-1 with TRBJ1-1, with 9 bases fitting TRBD1. This CDR3 contains 14 residues. Germline CDR1 reads MNHNS; CDR2 reads SASEGT. With 7 bases clipped from V and 4 bases from J, the junction kept 7 bases outside the gene matches. The chain's CDR3 is CASTRDRGVTEAFF. The CDR3, as DNA: TGTGCCAGCACCCGAGACAGGGGGGTCACTGAAGCTTTCTTT.

This clonotype was detected ten times or more. This rearrangement joins TRBV3-1 to TRBJ1-1; 7 nucleotides line up with TRBD1. Per the germline V gene, CDR1 is LGHDT and CDR2 is YNNKEL (reference sequence). CDR3 length: 14 amino acids. J gave up 3 bases and V 2 bases, and 3 bases lay outside the gene matches. For the CDR3, the DNA is TGTGCCAGCAGCCAACAGGGGGACGACACTGAAGCTTTCTTT. Translated, it gives CASSQQGDDTEAFF.

This clonotype turned up a few times. V is TRBV7-2 and J is TRBJ2-7, with a weak D call TRBD2 (5 bases). V was pared by 3 bases and J by 4 bases, with 13 bases between. The CDR3 has 14 residues. CDR1 SGHTA and CDR2 FQGNSA come from the germline V gene. The CDR3 is CASSFEGISYEQYF. In DNA, the CDR3 is TGTGCCAGCAGCTTCGAGGGAATCAGTTACGAGCAGTACTTC.

V gene TRBV7-4 combines with J gene TRBJ2-4; D remains unclear. V was shortened by 5 bases and J by 7 bases, with 21 bases between the two germline ends. The CDR3 totals 16 residues. Germline V gene data show CDR1 as SGHVT and CDR2 as SQSDAQ. The CDR3 DNA follows: TGTGCCAGCAGCCAAGATAAGGCGGCCGATGGGAACATTCAGTACTTC. Translated: CASSQDKAADGNIQYF. Drawing the rest from reference TRBV7-4 and TRBJ2-4, the complete variable domain is GAGVSQSPRYKVAKRGRDVALRCDSISGHVTLYWYRQTLGQGSEVLTYSQSDAQRDKSGRPSGRFSAERPERSVSTLKIQRTEQGDSAVYLCASSQDKAADGNIQYFGAGTRLSVL.

The chain links TRBV5-5 to TRBJ1-1; D is unresolved. The CDR3 is 13 residues long. CDR1 and CDR2 (germline): SGHKS, YYEKEE (reference sequence). Trimming took 4 bases from V and 6 from J, leaving 13 bases between them. CDR3 bases: TGTGCCAGCAGCCCAGACCTTGGGGCTGAAGCTTTCTTT. Its translation is CASSPDLGAEAFF.

This clonotype was counted between two and nine times. This sequence joins TRBV12-3 or TRBV12-4 and TRBJ2-3, with TRBD2 matching 7 bases. CDR3 length: 14 residues. The V gene end was trimmed by 8 bases and the J gene end by 0 bases; junction bases not matched to a gene: 5. CDR3 bases: TGTGCCAGCCACTTTAGCGGGAGCACAGATACGCAGTATTTT. This encodes CASHFSGSTDTQYF.

The sample holds many counts of this clonotype. V and J are TRBV6-2 or TRBV6-3 and TRBJ1-5; D may be TRBD1 (6 bases). CDR3 length: 14 residues. V was shortened by 6 bases and J by 2 bases, with 11 bases between the two germline ends. From germline, CDR1 is MNHEY and CDR2 SVGEGT. This CDR3 is CASRAGQRNQPQHF. Written as DNA, the CDR3 is TGTGCCAGCAGAGCTGGACAGCGCAATCAGCCCCAGCATTTT.

This clonotype was detected a few times. V and J are TRBV28 and TRBJ2-7, with 10 positions matching TRBD2. Germline CDR1 and CDR2: MDHEN and SYDVKM. Trimming took 2 bases from V and 1 from J; bases not matched to a gene: 11. The CDR3 loop spans 18 amino acids. In DNA form, the CDR3 reads TGTGCCAGCAGTTTAAGTCTAGCGGGAGCCCTAAGGTCCTACGAGCAGTACTTC. Amino acids: CASSLSLAGALRSYEQYF.

This clonotype was detected many times. The rearrangement links TRBV6-1 to TRBJ2-1; the match to TRBD1 covers 8 bases. Germline V gene lookup returns CDR1 MNHNS and CDR2 SASEGT. With 6 bases clipped from V and 7 bases from J, the junction kept 5 bases outside the gene matches. This CDR3 contains 13 residues. The CDR3 DNA is TGTGCCAGCAGGCAGGGGGCCGGGAATGAGCAGTTCTTC. Amino acid sequence: CASRQGAGNEQFF.

This clonotype was recorded many times. This chain uses TRBV28 with TRBJ2-7; no clear D. From germline, CDR1 is MDHEN and CDR2 SYDVKM. Between the trimmed V and J ends, which lost 6 bases and 1 base, there was a span of 13 bases. The CDR3 sequence is 14 residues long. The CDR3 loop is CASSPPPQSYEQYF. The CDR3 coding sequence is TGTGCCAGCAGCCCCCCCCCGCAATCCTACGAGCAGTACTTC.

This clonotype was seen repeatedly, ten times or more. V and J are TRBV12-3 or TRBV12-4 and TRBJ1-5; unclear D gene. The CDR3 has 14 amino acids. V lost 2 bases and J 4 bases, leaving 9 bases between the germline ends. The CDR3 reads CASSLSGRNQPQHF. CDR3 nucleotide sequence: TGTGCCAGCAGTTTAAGCGGAAGGAATCAGCCCCAGCATTTT.

This clonotype has ten or more counts. This chain links TRBV12-3 or TRBV12-4 with TRBJ2-5, with 7 bases matching TRBD2. V lost 6 bases, J lost 5 bases, and 6 bases stayed unmatched. The CDR3 has 13 amino acids. CDR3 amino acids: CASSLTSSETQYF. The CDR3 bases are TGTGCCAGCAGCTTGACTAGCTCGGAGACCCAGTACTTC.

This clonotype has ten or more counts. The chain links TRBV11-2 to TRBJ2-2, with D maybe TRBD1 (6 bases). Trimming took 5 bases from V and 1 from J, leaving 14 bases between them. This CDR3 comprises 16 residues. In germline, CDR1 is SGHAT, CDR2 FQNNGV. The CDR3 reads CASSPSGGRNTGELFF. CDR3 sequence (DNA): TGTGCCAGCAGCCCTAGTGGGGGCCGGAACACCGGGGAGCTGTTTTTT. The full variable domain, rest sourced from reference TRBV11-2 and TRBJ2-2, is EAGVAQSPRYKIIEKRQSVAFWCNPISGHATLYWYQQILGQGPKLLIQFQNNGVVDDSQLPKDRFSAERLKGVDSTLKIQPAKLEDSAVYLCASSPSGGRNTGELFFGEGSRLTVL.

This clonotype was seen only a few times. The chain has TRBV25-1 and TRBJ2-5; D may be TRBD2 (5 bases). Looked up from germline, CDR1 is MGHDK and CDR2 is SYGVNS. V lost 3 bases to trimming and J lost 0 bases, with 14 bases between them. The CDR3 loop spans 16 amino acids. The CDR3 protein is CASSEAGVGYQETQYF. CDR3 in DNA: TGTGCCAGCAGTGAGGCCGGGGTGGGATACCAAGAGACCCAGTACTTC.